This T cell receptor beta chain was observed in a study of breast tumors, draining lymph nodes, adjacent tissues. TCRdb reprocessed the multiplex PCR reads with MiXCR, giving one entry per CDR3 protein. The profile shows 250,000 or so distinct CDR3 sequences, around 30% of them singletons. Samples came from axillary lymph nodes draining the breast cancer. General observations from the study: Luminal-like breast cancer showed significantly greater tumor-nontumor repertoire similarity than basal-like breast cancer did. Most tumor T cells seemingly derive from lymph node, then expand in tumor. Tumor repertoires ranked between lymph nodes and nontumor tissue in diversity, with V and J gene preferences. Tumor T cell lymph node origin was a supported hypothesis, not proven.

This clonotype was recorded at least ten times. Its target is unknown. From germline, CDR1 is MNHNY and CDR2 SVGAGI (reference sequence). This CDR3 comprises 13 residues. V gave up 6 bases and J gave up 6 bases; unmatched junction bases: 4. The TCR comes from a female donor with breast cancer. Some clones in this sample may be carry-over from other donors' samples. The chain joins TRBV6-6 to TRBJ1-2; 10 positions agree with TRBD1. The sample comprised axillary lymph node tissue. The CDR3 nucleotides are TGTGCCAGCAGACAGACAGGGGGCCATGGCTACACCTTC. It codes for CASRQTGGHGYTF.